This T cell receptor beta chain was recovered during a study of CD8 T cells in ankylosing spondylitis. Study-wide findings and caveats: Significant enrichment of disease-linked clones was reported in matched ankylosing spondylitis synovial fluid. There was a TCR beta motif, made of roughly eight highly homologous variants, that appeared characteristic of ankylosing spondylitis blood.

TCRdb re-derived calls from the 5' RACE reads in MiXCR, one entry per CDR3 protein. Of approximately 300,000 distinct CDR3 sequences in the sample, over 15% were seen once. A few counts support this clonotype. Its antigen is still unknown. Sample: blood, either unsorted or a sorted T cell fraction (not recorded which). The TCR comes from a male donor with ankylosing spondylitis or in good health (not recorded which).

CDR3 sequence: CASSRGTSNQPQHF. CDR3 in DNA: TGTGCCAGCAGTCGCGGGACCAGCAATCAGCCCCAGCATTTT. The V gene is TRBV12-3 or TRBV12-4, the J gene TRBJ1-5; tentatively, D is TRBD1 (5 bases). Deletions cut 5 bases from V and 1 base from J, with 9 bases between. The CDR3 is 14 amino acids.